This entry concerns a single TCR beta chain. Its antigen is not identified. The sample belongs to a study of T cell responses to AZD1222 COVID-19 vaccine. Regarding the study as a whole: Most donors were white British and more were female, and clonal diversity was possibly underestimated. Spike-specific TCR breadth rose after two AZD1222 doses, and depth rose as well.

V lost 1 base and J 6 bases, leaving 5 bases between the germline ends. The CDR3 length is 12 residues. Per germline, CDR1 LGHDT and CDR2 YNNKEL (reference sequence). Sequencing was performed with immunoSEQ multiplex PCR; in TCRdb, only in-frame clones are kept and a portion is missing. The profile shows about 120,000 clones, 75% to 95% of them singletons. Material: peripheral blood, obtained on day 0 of AZD1222 vaccination. The rearrangement links TRBV3-1 (or the pseudogene TRBV3-2) to TRBJ2-3; D uncertain. The sequence came from an adult in good health. CDR3 nucleotide sequence: TGTGCCAGCAGCCAAGGGGCGGATACGCAGTATTTT. It encodes CASSQGADTQYF.